There are many counts of the clone carrying this T cell receptor (beta chain). Its antigen is not known. These data are taken from a study of naive and memory T cell subsets. Both TRBC1 and TRBC2 were covered by a beta constant-region primer of two equimolar oligonucleotides. The ligated cDNA underwent four PCR rounds using SP2 and nested alpha and beta constant-region primers. TCRdb re-derived calls from the UMI-ligation and nested PCR reads in MiXCR, one entry per CDR3 protein. The sample has over 100,000 distinct CDR3 sequences; about 14% are singletons. Separate alpha and beta amplification began at the second PCR step. CMV status came from CD4+ T cell IFNgamma after overnight CMV lysate stimulation of fresh PBMCs. CD8 T cells were positively selected from what remained after CD4 positive selection. Cells stained for CD3, CD4, CD8, CD45RA and CD27 were sorted into four subsets. General study points: Especially in CD8 cells, naive repertoires contained a few larger clonotypes, possibly CD45RA-re-expressing memory cells.

Material for sequencing was naive CD8+ T cells from blood. This sequence originates from a human donor in good health.

Written as DNA, the CDR3 is TGTGCCAGCACCCATAAGGACGGCACCGGGGAGCTGTTTTTT. Translation gives CASTHKDGTGELFF. The chain is built from TRBV7-9 and TRBJ2-2; D remains unclear. V lost 7 bases and J 4 bases, leaving 13 bases between the germline ends. CDR1 is SEHNR, CDR2 FQNEAQ, per germline (reference sequence). This CDR3 is built from 14 residues.